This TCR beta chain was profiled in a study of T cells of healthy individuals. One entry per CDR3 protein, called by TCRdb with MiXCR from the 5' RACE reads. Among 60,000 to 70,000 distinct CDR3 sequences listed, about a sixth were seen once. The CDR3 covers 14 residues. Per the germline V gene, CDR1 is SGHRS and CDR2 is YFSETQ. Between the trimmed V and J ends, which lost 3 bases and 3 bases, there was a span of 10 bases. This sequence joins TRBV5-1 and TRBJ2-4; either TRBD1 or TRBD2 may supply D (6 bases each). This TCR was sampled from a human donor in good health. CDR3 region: CASSWGAGKNIQYF. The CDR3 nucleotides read TGCGCCAGCAGCTGGGGGGCAGGCAAAAACATTCAGTACTTC. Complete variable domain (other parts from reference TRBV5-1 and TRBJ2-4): KAGVTQTPRYLIKTRGQQVTLSCSPISGHRSVSWYQQTPGQGLQFLFEYFSETQRNKGNFPGRFSGRQFSNSRSEMNVSTLELGDSALYLCASSWGAGKNIQYFGAGTRLSVL.